This T cell receptor (beta chain) comes out of a study of blood T cell repertoires in COVID-19. V dropped 4 bases and J dropped 3; count of bases not matched to a gene: 8. CDR3 length: 15 residues. Germline V gene sequence: CDR1 SGHDT, CDR2 YYEEEE. This table comes from immunoSEQ multiplex PCR, and its TCRdb copy is limited to in-frame clones, with some not included. The data show about 350,000 clones, with more than 70% seen just once and 3% to 4.5% held by the top ten. The V call is TRBV5-6, the J call TRBJ2-7, with 9 bases identical to TRBD1. This clonotype originated in a woman aged 60-75 years with COVID-19, enrolled during active disease. The sequenced material came from peripheral blood. This CDR3 is CASSRGTGPIYEQYF. The CDR3 DNA is TGTGCCAGCAGCCGAGGGACAGGGCCGATCTACGAGCAGTACTTC.